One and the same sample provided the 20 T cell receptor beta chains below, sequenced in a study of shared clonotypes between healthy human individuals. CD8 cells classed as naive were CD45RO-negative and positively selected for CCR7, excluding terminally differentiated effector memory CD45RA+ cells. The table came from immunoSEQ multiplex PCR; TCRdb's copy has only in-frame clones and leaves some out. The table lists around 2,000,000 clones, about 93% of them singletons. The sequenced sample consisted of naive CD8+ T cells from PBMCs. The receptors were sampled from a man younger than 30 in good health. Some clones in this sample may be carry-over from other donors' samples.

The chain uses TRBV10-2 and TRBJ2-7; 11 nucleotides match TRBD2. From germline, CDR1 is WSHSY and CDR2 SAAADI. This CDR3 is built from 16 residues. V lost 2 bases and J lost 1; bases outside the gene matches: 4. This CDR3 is CASSEGLAGGSYEQYF. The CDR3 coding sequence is TGCGCCAGCAGTGAGGGCCTAGCGGGAGGATCCTACGAGCAGTACTTC.

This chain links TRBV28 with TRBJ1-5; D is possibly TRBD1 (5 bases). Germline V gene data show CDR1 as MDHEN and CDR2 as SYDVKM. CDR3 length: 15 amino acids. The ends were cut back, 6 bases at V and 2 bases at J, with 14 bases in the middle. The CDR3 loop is CASSPLLGGNQPQHF. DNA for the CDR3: TGTGCCAGCAGCCCCCTTCTGGGGGGCAATCAGCCCCAGCATTTT.

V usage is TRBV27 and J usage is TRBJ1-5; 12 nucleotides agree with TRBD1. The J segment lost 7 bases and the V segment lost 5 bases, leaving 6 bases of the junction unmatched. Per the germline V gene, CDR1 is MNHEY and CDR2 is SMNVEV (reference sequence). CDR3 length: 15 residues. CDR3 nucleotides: TGTGCCAGCAGTCCGGGACAGGGGGCTGAACAGCCCCAGCATTTT. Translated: CASSPGQGAEQPQHF.

The CDR3 sequence: CASRQEVIFSGANVLTF. The CDR3 DNA follows: TGTGCCAGTAGACAAGAGGTGATTTTCTCTGGGGCCAACGTCCTGACTTTC. The chain carries TRBV19 and TRBJ2-6, with unresolved D. Trimming left V 6 bases short and J 0 bases short, with 15 bases between. From germline, CDR1 is LNHDA and CDR2 SQIVND (reference sequence). This CDR3 region has 17 residues.

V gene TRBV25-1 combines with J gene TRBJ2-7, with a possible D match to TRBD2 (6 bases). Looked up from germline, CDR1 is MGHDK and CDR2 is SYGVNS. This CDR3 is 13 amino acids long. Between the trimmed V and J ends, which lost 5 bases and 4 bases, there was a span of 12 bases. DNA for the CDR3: TGTGCCAGCAGTTTTAAGGGGAGGTACGAGCAGTACTTC. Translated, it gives CASSFKGRYEQYF.

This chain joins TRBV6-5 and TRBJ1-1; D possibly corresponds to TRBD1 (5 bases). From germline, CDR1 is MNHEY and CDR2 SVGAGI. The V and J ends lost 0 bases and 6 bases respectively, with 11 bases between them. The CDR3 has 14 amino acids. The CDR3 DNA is TGTGCCAGCAGTTACTCAGAGGGGTGGCCTGAAGCTTTCTTT. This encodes CASSYSEGWPEAFF.

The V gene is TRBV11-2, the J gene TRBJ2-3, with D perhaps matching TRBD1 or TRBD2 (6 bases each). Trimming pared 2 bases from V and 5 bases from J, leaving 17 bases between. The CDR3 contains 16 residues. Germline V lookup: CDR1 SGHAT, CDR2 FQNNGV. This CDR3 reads CASSLRQGWRVDTQYF. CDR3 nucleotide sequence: TGTGCCAGCAGCTTAAGGCAGGGGTGGAGGGTAGATACGCAGTATTTT.

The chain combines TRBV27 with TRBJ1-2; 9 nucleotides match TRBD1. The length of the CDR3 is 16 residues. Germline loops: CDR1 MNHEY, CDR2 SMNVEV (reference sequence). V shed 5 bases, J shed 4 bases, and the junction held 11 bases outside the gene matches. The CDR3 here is CASSPGRNRGLYGYTF. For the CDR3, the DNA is TGTGCCAGCAGTCCGGGGCGGAACAGGGGGCTCTATGGCTACACCTTC.

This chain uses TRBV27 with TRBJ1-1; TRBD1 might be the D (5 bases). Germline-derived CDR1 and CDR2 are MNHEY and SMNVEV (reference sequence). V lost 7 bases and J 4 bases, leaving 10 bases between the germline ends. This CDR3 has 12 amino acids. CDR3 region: CASKAGSTEAFF. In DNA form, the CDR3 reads TGTGCCAGCAAAGCAGGGTCCACTGAAGCTTTCTTT.

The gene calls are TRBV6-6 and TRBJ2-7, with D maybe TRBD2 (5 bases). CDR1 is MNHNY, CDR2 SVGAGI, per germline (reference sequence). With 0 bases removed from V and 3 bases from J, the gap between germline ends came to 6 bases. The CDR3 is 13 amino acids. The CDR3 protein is CASSYSADYEQYF. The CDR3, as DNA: TGTGCCAGCAGTTACTCAGCGGACTACGAGCAGTACTTC.

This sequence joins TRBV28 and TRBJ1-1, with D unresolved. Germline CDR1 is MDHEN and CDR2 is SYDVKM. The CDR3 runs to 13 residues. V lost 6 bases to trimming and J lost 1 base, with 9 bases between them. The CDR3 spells CASSKHRNTEAFF. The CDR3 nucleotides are TGTGCCAGCAGCAAACACCGGAACACTGAAGCTTTCTTT. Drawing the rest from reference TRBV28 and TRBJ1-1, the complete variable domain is DVKVTQSSRYLVKRTGEKVFLECVQDMDHENMFWYRQDPGLGLRLIYFSYDVKMKEKGDIPEGYSVSREKKERFSLILESASTNQTSMYLCASSKHRNTEAFFGQGTRLTVV.

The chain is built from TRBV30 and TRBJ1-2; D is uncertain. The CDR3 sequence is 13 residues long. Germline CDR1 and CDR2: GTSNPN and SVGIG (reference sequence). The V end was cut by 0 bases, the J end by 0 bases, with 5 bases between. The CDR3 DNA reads TGTGCCTGGAGTGTGGGCACTAACTATGGCTACACCTTC. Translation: CAWSVGTNYGYTF.

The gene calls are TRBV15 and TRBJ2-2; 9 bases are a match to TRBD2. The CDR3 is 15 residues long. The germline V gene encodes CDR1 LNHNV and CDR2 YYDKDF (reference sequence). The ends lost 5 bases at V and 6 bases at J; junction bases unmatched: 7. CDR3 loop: CATSADLAGSGELFF. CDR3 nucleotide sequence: TGTGCCACCAGCGCAGACCTAGCGGGATCCGGGGAGCTGTTTTTT.

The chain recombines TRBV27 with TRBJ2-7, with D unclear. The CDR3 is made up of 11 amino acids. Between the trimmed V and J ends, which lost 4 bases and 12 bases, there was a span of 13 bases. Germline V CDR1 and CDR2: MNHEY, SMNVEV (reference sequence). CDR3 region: CASSSGRGSYF. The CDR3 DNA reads TGTGCCAGCAGTTCCGGACGAGGATCGTACTTC.

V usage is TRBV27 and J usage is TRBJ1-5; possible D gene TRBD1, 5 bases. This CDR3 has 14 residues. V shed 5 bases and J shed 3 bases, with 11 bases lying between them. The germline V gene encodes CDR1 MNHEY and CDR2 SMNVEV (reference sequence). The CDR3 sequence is CASSEWGTNQPQHF. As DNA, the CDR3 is TGTGCCAGCAGTGAATGGGGGACCAATCAGCCCCAGCATTTT.

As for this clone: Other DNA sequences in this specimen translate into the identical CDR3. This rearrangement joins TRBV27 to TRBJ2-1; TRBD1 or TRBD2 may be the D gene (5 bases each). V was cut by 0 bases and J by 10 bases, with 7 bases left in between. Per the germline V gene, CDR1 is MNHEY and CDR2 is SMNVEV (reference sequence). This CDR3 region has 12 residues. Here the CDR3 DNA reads TGTGCCAGCAGTTTATCAGGGGACGAGCAGTTCTTC. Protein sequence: CASSLSGDEQFF.

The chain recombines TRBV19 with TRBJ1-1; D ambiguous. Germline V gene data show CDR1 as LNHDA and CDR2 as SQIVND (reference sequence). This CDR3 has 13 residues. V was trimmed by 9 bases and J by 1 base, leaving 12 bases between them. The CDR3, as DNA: TGTGCCAGCGACCACATGGGGAACACTGAAGCTTTCTTT. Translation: CASDHMGNTEAFF.

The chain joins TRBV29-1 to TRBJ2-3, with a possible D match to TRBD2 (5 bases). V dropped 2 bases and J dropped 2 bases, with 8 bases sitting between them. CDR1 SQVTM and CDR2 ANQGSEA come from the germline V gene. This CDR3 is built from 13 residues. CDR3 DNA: TGCAGCGTTGAATCGGGATTCACAGATACGCAGTATTTT. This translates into CSVESGFTDTQYF.

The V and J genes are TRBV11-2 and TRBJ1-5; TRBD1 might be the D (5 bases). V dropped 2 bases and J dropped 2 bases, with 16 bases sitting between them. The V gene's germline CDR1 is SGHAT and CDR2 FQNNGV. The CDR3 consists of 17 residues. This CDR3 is CASSLKPTGTGNQPQHF. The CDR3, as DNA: TGTGCCAGCAGCTTAAAACCCACGGGGACGGGCAATCAGCCCCAGCATTTT.

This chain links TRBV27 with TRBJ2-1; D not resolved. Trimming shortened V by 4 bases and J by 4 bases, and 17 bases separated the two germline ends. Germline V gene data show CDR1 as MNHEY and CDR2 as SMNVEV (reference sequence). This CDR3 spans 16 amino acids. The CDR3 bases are TGTGCCAGCAGTTATTCGGCAGGCGAATTGTACAATGAGCAGTTCTTC. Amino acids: CASSYSAGELYNEQFF.